This TCR beta chain originates from a study of blood T cell repertoires in COVID-19. Study-wide context: Collection of acute and convalescent COVID-19 samples took place in the United States, Italy and Spain. The analysed material was cDNA or gDNA that came from T cells, B-cell-depleted T cells, or PBMCs.

Authors' analysis steps: Counts of nucleated cells, estimated from reference gene primer amplification, were obtained. The method was immunoSEQ multiplex PCR; TCRdb's version includes in-frame clones alone and lacks a portion of them. The DNA was the basis for D and trimming; V, J and clone size are from that table. The sample includes some 150,000 clones, about 85% of them seen just once. Trimming left V 4 bases short and J 8 bases short, with 16 bases between. Germline-derived CDR1 and CDR2 are SGHRS and YFSETQ. The CDR3 runs to 13 residues. This chain joins TRBV5-1 and TRBJ2-7; no definite D call. The receptor was derived from a woman aged 40 to 55 with active or convalescent COVID-19. The sample comprised peripheral blood. DNA of the CDR3: TGCGCCAGCAGCCCGCCTTCTTTTGGCCAGCAGTACTTC. Amino acid sequence: CASSPPSFGQQYF. Complete variable domain (other parts from reference TRBV5-1 and TRBJ2-7): KAGVTQTPRYLIKTRGQQVTLSCSPISGHRSVSWYQQTPGQGLQFLFEYFSETQRNKGNFPGRFSGRQFSNSRSEMNVSTLELGDSALYLCASSPPSFGQQYFGPGTRLTVT.